The 9 T cell receptor beta chains below come from one sample, sequenced in a study of OX40 agonist ivuxolimab in advanced cancers. The library was obtained by the immunoSEQ multiplex PCR assay. The table comes from immuneACCESS by way of TCRdb, which keeps in-frame sequences with V and J called. Part of the clones is missing from these tables; in studies checked, under half for an unresolved V gene and the rest for unknown reasons. Recorded for this sample are around 60,000 clones; around 90% of them occurred a single time. The ten largest clones represent 0.67% of the sample. The material sequenced was CD4+ or CD8+ T cells sorted from blood, taken in a trial of the OX40 agonist ivuxolimab. Every receptor here comes from an adult with an advanced solid tumor such as melanoma, head and neck, liver or kidney cancer.

The V call is TRBV29-1, the J call TRBJ1-1, with TRBD1 as a possible D gene (5 bases). Germline V CDR1 and CDR2: SQVTM, ANQGSEA. The V end lost 5 bases, the J end lost 2 bases, and 12 bases lay between the germline ends. The CDR3 sequence is 13 residues long. The CDR3 DNA is TGCAGCGTTCTTAGGGGTGCAAACACTGAAGCTTTCTTT. This gives the protein CSVLRGANTEAFF.

This clone has a single count. This chain connects TRBV28 to TRBJ1-2, with TRBD1 matching 10 bases. The CDR3 is 15 amino acids. Germline V CDR1 and CDR2: MDHEN, SYDVKM. The trim removed 4 bases at V and 7 bases at J, leaving 9 bases unmatched. As DNA, the CDR3 is TGTGCCAGCAGTTCCCCCGGGACAGGGGAGAGTGGCTACACCTTC. Its protein product is CASSSPGTGESGYTF.

The chain recombines TRBV6-5 with TRBJ2-7; tentatively, D is TRBD1 (6 bases). The CDR3 spans 15 residues. In germline, CDR1 is MNHEY, CDR2 SVGAGI. Trimming stripped 6 bases from V and 2 bases from J, with 17 bases between. The CDR3 DNA is TGTGCCAGCAGCTCCGGACAGATGACAACCTACGAGCAGTACTTC. Translated: CASSSGQMTTYEQYF.

The chain links TRBV13 to TRBJ1-1; no clear D. The length of the CDR3 is 14 residues. Germline-derived CDR1 and CDR2 are PRHDT and FYEKMQ (reference sequence). Trimming took 1 base from V and 1 from J, leaving 7 bases between them. The CDR3 protein is CASSLDGRNTEAFF. DNA for the CDR3: TGTGCCAGCAGCTTAGACGGACGGAACACTGAAGCTTTCTTT.

Only one count was recorded for this clone. The junction does not match germline at one end; this may be a read error. In DNA form, the CDR3 reads TGTACCTGGAGTGCTTCGAGGGGCGGCTATGGCTACACCTTC. Protein product: CTWSASRGGYGYTF. The chain employs TRBV30 and TRBJ1-2; the D gene is possibly TRBD1 (5 bases). The V gene's germline CDR1 is GTSNPN and CDR2 SVGIG (reference sequence). The CDR3 contains 14 residues.

The chain links TRBV11-2 to TRBJ1-3; no clear D gene. The V end lost 2 bases, the J end lost 2 bases, and 7 bases lay between the germline ends. The CDR3 covers 14 residues. Germline lookup yields CDR1 SGHAT and CDR2 FQNNGV. The CDR3 sequence: CASSLTGTGNTIYF. The CDR3, as DNA: TGTGCCAGCAGCTTAACGGGAACTGGAAACACCATATATTTT.

This clone was observed once. This chain connects TRBV19 to TRBJ1-4, with D possibly being TRBD1 (5 bases). This CDR3 contains 15 residues. Trimming removed 3 bases from V and 1 base from J, with 9 bases in between. From germline, CDR1 is LNHDA and CDR2 SQIVND (reference sequence). The CDR3 reads CASSIGTGTNEKLFF. For the CDR3, the DNA is TGTGCCAGTAGTATCGGGACGGGAACTAATGAAAAACTGTTTTTT. Filled out from reference TRBV19 and TRBJ1-4, the complete variable domain reads DGGITQSPKYLFRKEGQNVTLSCEQNLNHDAMYWYRQDPGQGLRLIYYSQIVNDFQKGDIAEGYSVSREKKESFPLTVTSAQKNPTAFYLCASSIGTGTNEKLFFGSGTQLSVL.

The chain couples TRBV4-1 to TRBJ2-5, with 9 bases aligning to TRBD1. In germline, CDR1 is MGHRA, CDR2 YSYEKL. The CDR3 length is 15 residues. Losses at the gene ends were 5 bases for V and 2 bases for J; bases not matched to a gene: 6. CDR3 amino acids: CASSGTGGGQETQYF. The DNA for the CDR3 is TGCGCCAGCAGCGGTACAGGGGGCGGACAAGAGACCCAGTACTTC.

The chain joins TRBV19 to TRBJ1-5; D is perhaps TRBD1 (5 bases). The CDR3 has 13 amino acids. The germline V gene has CDR1 LNHDA and CDR2 SQIVND (reference sequence). Trimming removed 4 bases from V and 1 base from J, with 5 bases in between. The CDR3 nucleotides read TGTGCCAGTAGTAGGGGGAGCAATCAGCCCCAGCATTTT. It specifies CASSRGSNQPQHF.